This TCR beta chain was sequenced for a study of blood T cell repertoires in COVID-19. The wider study: T cells, B-cell-depleted T cells, or PBMCs supplied cDNA or gDNA.

V lost 4 bases and J lost 4; bases outside the gene matches: 7. The CDR3 covers 16 residues. Germline V gives CDR1 SGHRS, CDR2 YFSETQ. Authors' analysis steps: Estimated nucleated cell counts came from reference gene primer amplification. Profiling relied on immunoSEQ multiplex PCR, and the TCRdb table lists in-frame clones only, not all of them. V, J and clone size are taken as reported in that table, and D and trimming were inferred from the DNA itself. The data contain roughly 100,000 clones, 79% of them singletons. The chain recombines TRBV5-1 with TRBJ2-2, with TRBD1 matching 10 bases. The sequence was obtained from a woman older than 75 with active or convalescent COVID-19. Source material: peripheral blood. The CDR3 loop reads CASSSGDRGFTGELFF. The CDR3 DNA reads TGCGCCAGCAGCAGTGGGGACAGGGGATTCACCGGGGAGCTGTTTTTT.